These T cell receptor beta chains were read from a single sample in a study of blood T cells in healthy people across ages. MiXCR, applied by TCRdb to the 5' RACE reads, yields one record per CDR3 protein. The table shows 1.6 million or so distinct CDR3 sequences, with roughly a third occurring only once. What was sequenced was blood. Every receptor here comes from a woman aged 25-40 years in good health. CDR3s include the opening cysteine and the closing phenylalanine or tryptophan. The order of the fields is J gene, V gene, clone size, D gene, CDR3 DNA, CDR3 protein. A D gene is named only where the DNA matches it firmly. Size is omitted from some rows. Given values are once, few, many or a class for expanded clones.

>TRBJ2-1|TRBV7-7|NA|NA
TGTGCCAGCAGCTTAGAGTGGGCGAATGAGCAGTTCTTC
CASSLEWANEQFF
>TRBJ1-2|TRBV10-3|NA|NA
TGTGCCATCAACGCCGGATCCGATGGCTACACCTTC
CAINAGSDGYTF
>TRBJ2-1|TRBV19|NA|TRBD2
TGTGCCAGTAGACCACTAGCGGGGGGGCGAAAATACAATGAGCAGTTCTTC
CASRPLAGGRKYNEQFF
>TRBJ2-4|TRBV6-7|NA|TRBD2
TGTGCCCCCGGGACTAGCGTTTCGTCCAAAAACATTCAGTACTTC
CAPGTSVSSKNIQYF
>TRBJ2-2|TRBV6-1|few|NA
TGTGCCAGCAGTGAAATGGGCATATTTGGGGGGCCGACCGGGGAGCTGTTTTTT
CASSEMGIFGGPTGELFF
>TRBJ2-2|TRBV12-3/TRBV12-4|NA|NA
TGTGCCAGCAGTTTTTTTGCGGGAATTTCCGGGGAGCTGTTTTTT
CASSFFAGISGELFF
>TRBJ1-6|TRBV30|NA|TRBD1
TGTGCCTGGAGTGACAGGGGGTCCTATAATTCACCCCTCCACTTT
CAWSDRGSYNSPLHF
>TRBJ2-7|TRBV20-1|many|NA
TGCAGTGCTAGAGATTCGGGTACCTACGAGCAGTACTTC
CSARDSGTYEQYF
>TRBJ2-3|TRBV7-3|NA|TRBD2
TGTGCCAGCAGCCGGACTAGCGGGAAGGCAGATACGCAGTATTTT
CASSRTSGKADTQYF
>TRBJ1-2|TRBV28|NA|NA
TGTGCCAGCAGTCCTCGCGGACGACTAGCTTTCTATGGCTACACCTTC
CASSPRGRLAFYGYTF
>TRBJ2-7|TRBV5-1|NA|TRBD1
TGCGCCAGCGCGACAGGGATTGGGGACGAGCAGTACTTC
CASATGIGDEQYF
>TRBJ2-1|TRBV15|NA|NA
TGTGCCACCAGCAGAGTAAGCCCCGTGGAGGATGAGCAGTTCTTC
CATSRVSPVEDEQFF
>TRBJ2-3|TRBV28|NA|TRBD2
TGTGCCAGCAGTTCCCCCCTAGCGGGTGGGGGGGATACGCAGTATTTT
CASSSPLAGGGDTQYF
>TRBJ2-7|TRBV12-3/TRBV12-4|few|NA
TGTGCCAGCAGTTTTGGACTCCCGGGTTCCTACGAGCAGTACTTC
CASSFGLPGSYEQYF
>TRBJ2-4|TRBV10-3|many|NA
TGTGCCATCAGCAACGGACAGGGAGGGGGAAACATTCAGTACTTC
CAISNGQGGGNIQYF
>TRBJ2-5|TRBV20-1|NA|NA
TGCAGTGCTAGAGCCCCGAAAGCCTACGTGCAGTACTTC
CSARAPKAYVQYF
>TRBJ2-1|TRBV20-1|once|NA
TGCAGTGAGGGGCGGGGAGCTGAGCAGTTCTTC
CSEGRGAEQFF
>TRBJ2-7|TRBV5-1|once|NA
TGCGCCAGCAGGTGGCCCCGGGACACCGGGGACTACGAGCAGTACTTC
CASRWPRDTGDYEQYF
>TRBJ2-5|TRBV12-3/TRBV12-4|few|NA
TGTGCCAGCAGTTTAGCGTGGGGGGAAGAGACCCAGTACTTC
CASSLAWGEETQYF
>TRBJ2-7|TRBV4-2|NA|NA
TGTGCCAGCAGCCAAGTCAGCGGGACAGGCTCCTACGAGCAGTACTTC
CASSQVSGTGSYEQYF